This TCR beta chain derives from a study of regulatory T cells in long-lasting Graves disease (dated by TCRdb to the early 2020s). As for the study more broadly: Newly diagnosed Graves' disease patients had taken antithyroid drugs for less than 3 months. Peripheral blood TCR sequencing and RNA sequencing compared persistent Graves' disease patients with newly diagnosed Graves' disease patients. The study was conducted in China and was registered as a clinical trial. A total of around 33 samples underwent TCR sequencing, from roughly 13 patients with persistent Graves' disease and roughly 20 patients with newly diagnosed Graves' disease.

As regards this clonotype: What antigen it recognizes has not been identified. Per-base qualities were not stored, and no clone one base away is much larger.

The library was made by multiplex PCR. The reads were generated on an Illumina HiSeq 4000. TCR beta libraries were built with iRepertoire HTBI primers and Arm-PCR amplification of CDR3 regions. Before sequencing, the PCR products went through gel purification. As for the original processing: Gene usage analysis of CDR3 amino acid clonotypes relied on the 62 TRBV and about 15 TRBJ segments identified across samples. COPE and FqMerger were used to merge the filtered high-quality paired reads into contigs. BLAST was used to align contigs to IMGT TRBV, TRBD and TRBJ reference genes, and CDR3 was defined according to IMGT. Any clonotype with a frequency above 0.1% was counted as a highly expanded clone. Shannon entropy was used to measure repertoire diversity, and the Gini coefficient was used to measure V-J evenness. A clonotype found in more than one individual was treated as public. Using fastp at Q25 and MiXCR, TCRdb reprocessed the public reads and kept productive beta chains. When rows share a CDR3 protein, they turn into one entry using the most common DNA and genes. The V and J calls and clone size are TCRdb's, not the authors'. The table for this sample lists approximately 350,000 distinct CDR3 sequences; 10% to 15% of them were counted only once. The ten largest clonotypes hold under 20% of the sample.

The time point label corresponds to: newly diagnosed GD, antithyroid drugs for less than 3 months. For both TCR sequencing and RNA sequencing, RNA was extracted from PBMCs in TRIzol. The diagnosis of Graves' disease followed American Thyroid Association guidelines. The patients came from an endocrinology department in Xi'an, China. Each patient gave roughly 8.4 milliliters of peripheral blood, collected in an EDTA anticoagulant tube. Ficoll Paque Plus density gradient separation was used to isolate PBMCs, and no additional T cell sorting was done. RNA quality was checked with an Agilent 2100 Bioanalyzer and agarose gel, and concentration with a NanoDrop 2000. Per the germline V gene (reference sequence), SEHNR is the CDR1 and FQNEAQ is the CDR2. The CDR3 covers 14 residues, taking in both the cysteine and the phenylalanine. The only DNA kept is the CDR3, 42 bases in frame from the first base. The germline V end is reduced by 4 bases and the J end by 2 bases; junction bases left unmatched: 2.

Study-wide conclusions, independent of this receptor: Sequencing and analysis were restricted to the TCR beta chain. Compared with newly diagnosed patients, persistent Graves' disease patients had lower TCR Shannon entropy and fewer highly expanded clones, which suggests clonal expansion. Because the primary lesion, thyroid tissue, could not be accessed, the study looked at peripheral blood alone. As a limitation, the authors acknowledged that the small sample size may reduce accuracy. A larger number of public clonotypes was shared among persistent patients (more than 2,500) than among newly diagnosed patients (around 870). Preferential use of TRBV28, TRBJ1-2 and TRBJ2-5 was observed in persistent disease, whereas TRBV20-1 and TRBJ2-1 were favored in newly diagnosed disease.

This sample was also put to use in a study of T cells in Graves' hyperthyroidism and ophthalmopathy. Drawing on the second study: Stable Graves' hyperthyroidism was defined as the absence of progression to ophthalmopathy over 18 months of follow-up. Hyperthyroidism patients were newly diagnosed, had a disease duration of under 2 months, and were aged 18 to 65 years. Any patient with an uncontrolled infection, another autoimmune disease, pregnancy or lactation was excluded. Diagnoses were established on the basis of clinical symptoms, serum thyroxine and TRAb, thyroid ultrasound, and orbital computed tomography. The first round of RT-PCR for the TCR CDR3 was performed with the HTBI primer set and the Qiagen OneStep RT-PCR kit. Most expanded thyroid clonotypes (frequency above 0.001) were also detected in blood, suggesting blood repertoires may reflect thyroid immune responses. A 13 V-J signature model separated ophthalmopathy from stable hyperthyroidism, with approximately 87% sensitivity and roughly 81% specificity in cross-validation and 80%/75% in testing. In validation, the model predicted progression to ophthalmopathy a median of roughly 6.1 months before onset, with 65% to 71% sensitivity and roughly 72% specificity. A discovery cohort of about a hundred patients, 43 with Graves' ophthalmopathy and about 60 with stable Graves' hyperthyroidism, was used to find distinguishing TCR V-J signatures. Prospective prediction of ophthalmopathy was tested in an independent validation cohort of approximately 19 hyperthyroidism patients and roughly 16 patients who later progressed to ophthalmopathy. The 100 discovery patients were divided at random into training and test sets in a 7:3 ratio. In addition, the study compared T-cell repertoires in thyroid tissue and in blood from roughly 6 Graves' hyperthyroidism patients. Following sampling, methimazole starting at 30 mg daily was given to hyperthyroidism patients, and high-dose intravenous methylprednisolone was given to ophthalmopathy patients. Libraries were constructed in a second round of multiplex PCR, after which size selection and purification were performed. Sequencing of the libraries was done on an Illumina HiSeq2000 using paired-end 100 bp reads. SOAPnuke was used to process the raw data, throwing out any read that contained adapters or uncalled bases, had a mean Phred below 15, or lacked an exact constant-primer or identifier match. COPE v1.2.5 was used to merge the high-quality paired reads, and each unique nucleotide sequence was defined as a clonotype. MiTCR v1.1 was used to align clonotypes to the IMGT TRBV, TRBD and TRBJ reference segments. Analysis was restricted to V-J combinations with a frequency above 0.0001, which covered roughly 99% of repertoires. The TCS score was defined as the ratio of F50 (clonal expansion) to E x V (chaos), calculated using BLOSUM62-based TCRdist between CDR3 peptides within each V-J. Welch's t-statistics and random forest reduced just over 500 V-J features to fewer than 15, which were used in a naive Bayes classifier (R e1071). Sample size was not statistically predetermined, and blinding of investigators to group allocation was not performed. TCR Vbeta CDR3 sequencing of around 130 peripheral blood samples (more than 40 ophthalmopathy, about 80 hyperthyroidism and roughly 17 progressor patients) is reported in the paper.

The rearrangement combines TRBV7-9 with TRBJ1-5, with 7 middle bases fitting TRBD1. This clonotype was sampled from a woman between 18 and 29 years old with Graves disease. Donor details come from another sample of the same person, matched by shared clones. Sequences were derived from peripheral blood mononuclear cells (PBMCs), sampled at new diagnosis, from a patient treated with antithyroid drugs. CDR3 loop: CASSSDRGNQPQHF. The sequence in DNA is TGTGCCAGCAGCTCAGACAGGGGCAATCAGCCCCAGCATTTT.